These 28 T cell receptor beta chains were all obtained from the same sample, sequenced in a study of OX40 agonist ivuxolimab in advanced cancers. TCRdb keeps only in-frame clones here, not all; method: immunoSEQ multiplex PCR. The sample includes about 74,000 clones, roughly 83% of them seen just once. The sequencing here drew on CD4+ or CD8+ T cells sorted from blood, taken in a trial of the OX40 agonist ivuxolimab. These receptors were taken from an adult with an advanced solid tumor such as melanoma, head and neck, liver or kidney cancer.

The chain is built from TRBV14 and TRBJ1-1; D is ambiguous. CDR1 and CDR2 from the germline V gene are SGHDN and FVKESK. This CDR3 contains 14 residues. V lost 1 base to trimming and J lost 3 bases, with 9 bases between them. CDR3 residues: CASSQAWVYTEAFF. The CDR3 nucleotides read TGTGCCAGCAGCCAAGCATGGGTATACACTGAAGCTTTCTTT.

The rearrangement joins TRBV19 to TRBJ2-2, with 9 bases fitting TRBD2. CDR3 length: 15 residues. Germline V lookup: CDR1 LNHDA, CDR2 SQIVND (reference sequence). Trimming removed 4 bases from V and 6 bases from J; junction bases left unmatched: 6. The CDR3 region has the DNA TGTGCCAGTAGTAGAATAGCGGGGGCCCCCGGGGAGCTGTTTTTT. Amino acids: CASSRIAGAPGELFF.

This clone was picked up one time. V is TRBV30 and J is TRBJ1-5; no firm D call. Trimming removed 3 bases at V and 4 bases at J, with 4 bases between. The CDR3 sequence is 11 residues long. CDR1 and CDR2 (germline): GTSNPN, SVGIG (reference sequence). Here the CDR3 reads CAWRVNQPQHF. The CDR3 region has the DNA TGTGCCTGGAGGGTAAATCAGCCCCAGCATTTT.

This clone has only a few counts. The rearrangement uses TRBV19 and TRBJ1-1; no reliable D call. The CDR3 totals 13 residues. The germline V gene has CDR1 LNHDA and CDR2 SQIVND (reference sequence). Between the trimmed V and J ends, which lost 9 bases and 6 bases, there was a span of 17 bases. The CDR3 protein is CASCPNGEAEAFF. The CDR3 DNA reads as TGTGCCAGCTGCCCGAACGGCGAGGCTGAAGCTTTCTTT.

The genes are TRBV5-1 and TRBJ2-1, with no clear D. There are 15 residues in the CDR3. Between the trimmed V and J ends, which lost 0 bases and 1 base, there was a span of 8 bases. Germline V gene lookup returns CDR1 SGHRS and CDR2 YFSETQ. The CDR3 region has the DNA TGCGCCAGCAGCTTGGTTAGCAGTTCCTACAATGAGCAGTTCTTC. Its protein is CASSLVSSSYNEQFF.

In its sample, this clone was seen a few times. The rearrangement links TRBV27 to TRBJ1-5; D not certain. V lost 11 bases, J lost 5 bases, and 7 bases lay in between. In germline, CDR1 is MNHEY, CDR2 SMNVEV (reference sequence). The CDR3 length is 10 residues. The CDR3 here is CAAGDQPQHF. CDR3 DNA sequence: TGTGCCGCCGGGGATCAGCCCCAGCATTTT.

This sequence joins TRBV15 and TRBJ1-2; tentatively, D is TRBD1 (5 bases). This CDR3 region has 18 residues. Looked up from germline, CDR1 is LNHNV and CDR2 is YYDKDF (reference sequence). Trimming took off 1 base at V and 6 bases at J, with 24 bases between the two ends. CDR3 DNA sequence: TGTGCCACCAGCAGAGGCCTGCCGCGACAGTCCGGGAGGAATGGCTACACCTTC. It specifies CATSRGLPRQSGRNGYTF.

V gene TRBV5-1 combines with J gene TRBJ2-3; unclear D gene. Germline values: CDR1 SGHRS, CDR2 YFSETQ. The CDR3 has 14 residues. The V end was cut by 0 bases, the J end by 2 bases, with 7 bases between. The CDR3 loop reads CASSLEFPTDTQYF. The CDR3 nucleotides are TGCGCCAGCAGCTTGGAATTCCCCACAGATACGCAGTATTTT.

This chain connects TRBV2 to TRBJ2-1; D unclear. Between the trimmed V and J ends, which lost 5 bases and 7 bases, there was a span of 6 bases. The CDR3 covers 11 residues. CDR1 SNHLY and CDR2 FYNNEI come from the germline V gene. This CDR3 is CASSYLNEQFF. CDR3 sequence (DNA): TGTGCCAGCAGTTATTTGAATGAGCAGTTCTTC.

This clone was seen a handful of times. The gene calls are TRBV27 and TRBJ1-2; D is possibly TRBD1 (5 bases). Germline-derived CDR1 and CDR2 are MNHEY and SMNVEV (reference sequence). This CDR3 spans 14 amino acids. The V end was cut by 0 bases, the J end by 8 bases, with 13 bases between. In DNA form, the CDR3 reads TGTGCCAGCAGTTTATCAAGGGGTGGTTGGGGCTACACCTTC. The encoded protein is CASSLSRGGWGYTF.

The J gene is TRBJ2-7, the V gene TRBV5-1; TRBD2 matches at 10 bases. The CDR3 runs 13 residues. Germline CDR1 reads SGHRS; CDR2 reads YFSETQ. The V segment lost 6 bases and the J segment 7 bases; nucleotides outside the gene matches: 7. This chain's CDR3 is CASTLAGVGEQYF. The CDR3 DNA reads TGCGCCAGCACCCTAGCGGGAGTGGGAGAGCAGTACTTC.

The chain combines TRBV7-2 with TRBJ2-7; weak D call: TRBD1 (5 bases). Germline lookup yields CDR1 SGHTA and CDR2 FQGNSA. V lost 7 bases and J 5 bases, leaving 12 bases between the germline ends. This CDR3 has 12 residues. CDR3 loop: CASTITGNEQYF. The CDR3 DNA sequence: TGTGCCAGCACCATAACAGGAAACGAGCAGTACTTC.

In its sample, this clone was seen once. The chain recombines TRBV2 with TRBJ2-6; unclear D gene. Germline V gene data show CDR1 as SNHLY and CDR2 as FYNNEI. The CDR3 loop spans 12 amino acids. V lost 2 bases and J lost 12, with 8 bases in between. The CDR3 nucleotides read TGTGCCAGCAGTGAATCCCATGCCGTCCTGACTTTC. This gives the protein CASSESHAVLTF.

This clone was seen more than once but under ten times. The gene calls are TRBV4-1 and TRBJ1-1, with D tentatively TRBD1 (5 bases). V lost 1 base, J lost 10 bases, and 13 bases lay in between. The CDR3 covers 13 residues. Germline-derived CDR1 and CDR2 are MGHRA and YSYEKL. DNA for the CDR3: TGCGCCAGCAGCCAAGGGGGCGGGGTGGGAGCTTTCTTT. This translates into CASSQGGGVGAFF.

The CDR3 region is CASSTRQGYEQYF. The CDR3 coding sequence is TGTGCCAGCAGCACCCGACAGGGCTACGAGCAGTACTTC. The rearrangement joins TRBV9 to TRBJ2-7; 7 nucleotides align to TRBD1. J lost 3 bases, V lost 4 bases, and 4 bases had no gene match. From germline, CDR1 is SGDLS and CDR2 YYNGEE. This CDR3 comprises 13 residues.

The gene calls are TRBV2 and TRBJ1-5, with a possible D match to TRBD1 (5 bases). Germline V CDR1 and CDR2: SNHLY, FYNNEI. The V gene lost 4 bases and the J gene lost 4 bases, with 8 bases spanning the gap. This CDR3 comprises 13 residues. The CDR3 here is CASSGGGNQPQHF. CDR3 DNA: TGTGCCAGCAGTGGGGGGGGAAATCAGCCCCAGCATTTT.

V usage is TRBV29-1 and J usage is TRBJ2-1, with D unclear. V shed 6 bases and J shed 6 bases, with 15 bases lying between them. This CDR3 has 13 amino acids. Germline V gene data show CDR1 as SQVTM and CDR2 as ANQGSEA. The CDR3, as DNA: TGCAGCGTCCATTTTCTAGAAAGCAATGAGCAGTTCTTC. This gives the protein CSVHFLESNEQFF.

This clone appeared once. A read error may account for a junction end that differs from germline. The rearrangement links TRBV7-7 to TRBJ2-5, with D perhaps matching TRBD1 or TRBD2 (5 bases each). Gene TRBJ2-7 matches the end of the DNA better, so the J call may be wrong. The CDR3 is made up of 13 amino acids. Germline-derived CDR1 and CDR2 are SSHAT and FNYEAQ (reference sequence). In DNA form, the CDR3 reads TGTGCTAGCAGCTCCCAACTAGGGGACGAGCAGTACTTC. Protein: CASSSQLGDEQYF.

This sequence joins TRBV18 and TRBJ1-2, with D perhaps matching TRBD1 (6 bases). The CDR3 is 16 residues long. Germline V gene lookup returns CDR1 KGHSH and CDR2 LQKENI. Trimming cost V 0 bases and J 7 bases, with 18 bases left between them. The chain's CDR3 is CASSPPGHTTVRGYTF. In nucleotides, the CDR3 is TGTGCCAGCTCACCACCGGGACACACGACCGTCCGTGGCTACACCTTC.

This clone was counted once. The chain has TRBV2 and TRBJ1-1, with 7 bases fitting TRBD1. J was trimmed by 1 base and V by 2 bases; bases with no gene match: 7. The CDR3 runs to 16 residues. CDR1 and CDR2 from the germline V gene are SNHLY and FYNNEI. CDR3 loop: CASSEKVWTGNTEAFF. The CDR3 region has the DNA TGTGCCAGCAGTGAAAAGGTGTGGACAGGGAACACTGAAGCTTTCTTT. Using reference TRBV2 and TRBJ1-1 for the parts outside the CDR3, the full variable domain is EPEVTQTPSHQVTQMGQEVILRCVPISNHLYFYWYRQILGQKVEFLVSFYNNEISEKSEIFDDQFSVERPDGSNFTLKIRSTKLEDSAMYFCASSEKVWTGNTEAFFGQGTRLTVV.

This chain joins TRBV6-6 and TRBJ1-2, with 7 bases matching TRBD1. CDR3 length equals 14 residues. The J segment lost 2 bases and the V segment lost 8 bases, leaving 8 bases of the junction unmatched. Germline V gives CDR1 MNHNY, CDR2 SVGAGI (reference sequence). The DNA for the CDR3 is TGTGCCAGCTCGCCGAGGGGGCAGAACTATGGCTACACCTTC. Translated, it gives CASSPRGQNYGYTF.

The rearrangement links TRBV5-1 to TRBJ2-5, with 9 positions matching TRBD2. This CDR3 spans 16 amino acids. Unmatched junction bases numbered 6, after V lost 1 base and J lost 2 bases. Germline V gives CDR1 SGHRS, CDR2 YFSETQ. CDR3 residues: CASSLFVLAGQETQYF. Here the CDR3 DNA reads TGCGCCAGCAGCTTGTTTGTTCTAGCGGGGCAAGAGACCCAGTACTTC.

The V and J genes are TRBV9 and TRBJ2-2; no firm D call. CDR3 length: 13 amino acids. Germline loops: CDR1 SGDLS, CDR2 YYNGEE. The V and J ends lost 4 bases and 7 bases respectively, with 11 bases between them. The DNA for the CDR3 is TGTGCCAGCAGCCCGCAGCCCGGCGGGGAGCTGTTTTTT. Amino acids: CASSPQPGGELFF.

This rearrangement joins TRBV10-2 to TRBJ2-2; D might be TRBD2 (6 bases). Germline assignment: CDR1 WSHSY and CDR2 SAAADI. The CDR3 has 16 residues. V was pared by 6 bases and J by 0 bases, with 14 bases between. The CDR3 protein is CASRRSGGANTGELFF. For the CDR3, the DNA is TGCGCCAGCAGGAGGTCGGGCGGGGCGAACACCGGGGAGCTGTTTTTT.

The J gene is TRBJ2-1, the V gene TRBV7-3, with 11 bases lining up with TRBD2. With 1 base clipped from V and 8 bases from J, the junction kept 4 bases outside the gene matches. From germline, CDR1 is SGHTA and CDR2 FQGTGA. The CDR3 covers 15 residues. Here the CDR3 reads CASSLNSGRADEQFF. Written as DNA, the CDR3 is TGTGCCAGCAGCTTAAATAGCGGGAGGGCCGATGAGCAGTTCTTC.

The gene calls are TRBV4-1 and TRBJ2-1; possible D gene TRBD2, 7 bases. CDR1 is MGHRA, CDR2 YSYEKL, per germline. The CDR3 contains 19 residues. The V end was cut by 0 bases, the J end by 2 bases, with 20 bases between. This chain's CDR3 is CASSQETGAGTITYNEQFF. The CDR3 DNA reads TGCGCCAGCAGCCAAGAGACAGGAGCCGGGACTATAACCTACAATGAGCAGTTCTTC.

This clone was seen once. The CDR3 DNA reads as TGTGCCAGCAGTTCCTCACAGGGTGCGGACACTGAAGCTTTCTTT. Translation gives CASSSSQGADTEAFF. The rearrangement uses TRBV6-5 and TRBJ1-1, with D possibly TRBD1 on 6 matching bases. Trimming removed 4 bases from V and 3 bases from J, with 15 bases in between. The CDR3 has 15 residues. Germline CDR1 reads MNHEY; CDR2 reads SVGAGI.

This chain uses TRBV5-1 with TRBJ1-1; weak D call: TRBD1 (5 bases). Looked up from germline, CDR1 is SGHRS and CDR2 is YFSETQ. Trimming removed 0 bases from V and 0 bases from J, with 9 bases in between. The CDR3 runs to 15 residues. CDR3 coding DNA: TGCGCCAGCAGCTTGGGGGGCAGTGTGAACACTGAAGCTTTCTTT. This gives the protein CASSLGGSVNTEAFF.